A single sample gave rise to the 13 T cell receptor beta chains below, sequenced in a study of T cells after yellow fever vaccination. TCRdb analysed the 5' RACE reads with MiXCR anew, one entry per CDR3 protein. The repertoire holds 200,000 to 250,000 distinct CDR3 sequences, with 6.5% to 8.5% as singletons. Sequenced material: CD4+ T cells sorted from PBMCs, taken 15 days after the yellow fever booster vaccination. The receptors were gathered from a man aged 25-40 years who received the YFV17D yellow fever vaccine.

This clonotype was counted many times. The V gene is TRBV4-3, the J gene TRBJ1-5; D ambiguous. Germline V gene sequence: CDR1 LGHNA, CDR2 YSLEER. This CDR3 comprises 15 residues. The ends were cut back, 0 bases at V and 3 bases at J, with 9 bases in the middle. The CDR3 here is CASSQEFGVNQPQHF. The CDR3 DNA is TGCGCCAGCAGCCAAGAATTCGGGGTCAATCAGCCCCAGCATTTT.

V and J are TRBV10-3 and TRBJ2-1; perhaps TRBD1 as D (6 bases). The CDR3 sequence is 16 residues long. V was pared by 5 bases and J by 0 bases, with 14 bases between. CDR1 and CDR2 (germline): ENHRY, SYGVKD. CDR3 DNA sequence: TGTGCCATCAGTCAGGGGAGTAGGAGCTCCTACAATGAGCAGTTCTTC. Translation gives CAISQGSRSSYNEQFF.

The chain joins TRBV12-3 or TRBV12-4 to TRBJ1-1; D might be TRBD1 (6 bases). V dropped 3 bases and J dropped 5 bases, with 13 bases sitting between them. This CDR3 spans 14 amino acids. The CDR3 here is CASSLGGAGTEAFF. As DNA, the CDR3 is TGTGCCAGCAGTTTGGGGGGCGCAGGGACTGAAGCTTTCTTT.

This clonotype has only a few counts. The genes are TRBV29-1 and TRBJ1-1; unclear D gene. Germline CDR1 and CDR2: SQVTM and ANQGSEA. CDR3 length: 15 residues. Trimming stripped 0 bases from V and 3 bases from J, with 14 bases between. DNA for the CDR3: TGCAGCGTTGAAGAGCCGTTCCGGGTCCACACTGAAGCTTTCTTT. Translating it yields CSVEEPFRVHTEAFF.

Ten or more counts support this clonotype. J is TRBJ2-3 and V is TRBV29-1; D gene unclear. CDR1 SQVTM and CDR2 ANQGSEA come from the germline V gene. The V and J ends lost 2 bases and 2 bases respectively, with 5 bases between them. This CDR3 has 12 residues. The CDR3 sequence is CSVEFYTDTQYF. The DNA for the CDR3 is TGCAGCGTTGAATTCTACACAGATACGCAGTATTTT.

This clonotype was recorded many times. The V and J genes are TRBV19 and TRBJ2-5; 8 nucleotides agree with TRBD1. The CDR3 is made up of 13 amino acids. CDR1 is LNHDA and CDR2 is SQIVND in the germline V gene (reference sequence). J gave up 5 bases and V 4 bases, and 3 bases lay outside the gene matches. The CDR3 sequence is CASSRTGKETQYF. As DNA, the CDR3 is TGTGCCAGTAGTAGGACAGGGAAGGAGACCCAGTACTTC.

The gene calls are TRBV30 and TRBJ2-5; D is unresolved. Germline loops: CDR1 GTSNPN, CDR2 SVGIG (reference sequence). The CDR3 length is 12 residues. V gave up 6 bases and J gave up 4 bases, with 12 bases separating them. The CDR3 region is CACDLYGETQYF. Here the CDR3 DNA reads TGTGCCTGCGACCTCTACGGAGAGACCCAGTACTTC.

The chain employs TRBV6-5 and TRBJ1-3; no reliable D call. The germline CDR1 and CDR2 sequences are MNHEY and SVGAGI. Trimming shortened V by 2 bases and J by 2 bases, and 10 bases separated the two germline ends. The CDR3 runs to 15 residues. Written as DNA, the CDR3 is TGTGCCAGCAGTTACGCGGGATCGGCTGGAAACACCATATATTTT. Translating it yields CASSYAGSAGNTIYF.

This clonotype came up a few times. The chain uses TRBV20-1 and TRBJ2-3; TRBD2 matches at 10 bases. The germline V gene encodes CDR1 DFQATT and CDR2 SNEGSKA (reference sequence). The CDR3 contains 11 residues. The CDR3 coding sequence is TGCAGAGCGGGAGGGCAAGATACGCAGTATTTT. This translates into CRAGGQDTQYF.

This clonotype was counted between two and nine times. The V call is TRBV5-1, the J call TRBJ2-7, with 13 bases identical to TRBD2. The CDR3 extends over 15 amino acids. Germline V gene lookup returns CDR1 SGHRS and CDR2 YFSETQ. Trimming removed 3 bases from V and 6 bases from J; junction bases left unmatched: 6. The DNA for the CDR3 is TGCGCCAGCAGCTCTCGGACTAGCGGGAGAGGCGAGCAGTACTTC. This gives the protein CASSSRTSGRGEQYF. The variable domain in full, with the rest retrieved from reference TRBV5-1 and TRBJ2-7, is KAGVTQTPRYLIKTRGQQVTLSCSPISGHRSVSWYQQTPGQGLQFLFEYFSETQRNKGNFPGRFSGRQFSNSRSEMNVSTLELGDSALYLCASSSRTSGRGEQYFGPGTRLTVT.

The table lists this clonotype with many counts. The V call is TRBV5-1, the J call TRBJ2-5; the match to TRBD2 covers 12 bases. The CDR3 totals 18 residues. The J segment lost 1 base and the V segment lost 0 bases, leaving 7 bases of the junction unmatched. CDR1 and CDR2 (germline): SGHRS, YFSETQ. The CDR3 DNA follows: TGCGCCAGCAGCTTGGGACTAGCGGGAGCAGTGCGCCAAGAGACCCAGTACTTC. Its protein product is CASSLGLAGAVRQETQYF.

This clonotype was recorded many times. The chain has TRBV3-1 and TRBJ2-7, with D possibly being TRBD2 (5 bases). Germline V lookup: CDR1 LGHDT, CDR2 YNNKEL (reference sequence). The CDR3 runs 12 residues. V lost 3 bases and J 4 bases, leaving 7 bases between the germline ends. CDR3 nucleotide sequence: TGTGCCAGCAGCCAGCCGGGATACGAGCAGTACTTC. The encoded protein is CASSQPGYEQYF.

This clonotype was found many times. The chain has TRBV25-1 and TRBJ1-2, with unresolved D. The CDR3 runs to 14 residues. V was trimmed by 0 bases and J by 4 bases, leaving 9 bases between them. The germline V gene encodes CDR1 MGHDK and CDR2 SYGVNS. The CDR3 coding sequence is TGTGCCAGCAGTGAATATAGGCAATCCTATGGCTACACCTTC. Amino acids: CASSEYRQSYGYTF.